The clone carrying this T cell receptor (beta chain) has just a few counts. Unique molecular identifiers were incorporated into the prepared TCRbeta library. MiXCR was run by TCRdb on the PCR reads, yielding one entry per CDR3 protein. The data show 450,000 to 600,000 distinct CDR3 sequences, about a sixth seen once. This entry is derived from a study of T-cell reconstitution after alpha-beta-depleted transplantation in children. The CDR3 spans 14 residues. Germline assignment: CDR1 SQVTM and CDR2 ANQGSEA. V dropped 6 bases and J dropped 8 bases, with 22 bases sitting between them. V gene TRBV29-1 combines with J gene TRBJ1-1; no definite D call. Sequencing was performed on PBMCs from the stem cell graft donor, taken from the stem cell graft. The TCR was taken from a human donor who donated a stem cell graft to a child with acute lymphoblastic leukemia. CDR3 sequence: CSVEIGQRSGEAFF. The CDR3 DNA sequence: TGCAGCGTCGAGATAGGGCAGCGGAGTGGAGAAGCTTTCTTT. Based on the CDR3 plus reference TRBV29-1 and TRBJ1-1, the full variable domain is SAVISQKPSRDICQRGTSLTIQCQVDSQVTMMFWYRQQPGQSLTLIATANQGSEATYESGFVIDKFPISRPNLTFSTLTVSNMSPEDSSIYLCSVEIGQRSGEAFFGQGTRLTVV.